The rows below give T cell receptor beta chains drawn from one sample of a study of blood T cell repertoires in COVID-19. The protocol was immunoSEQ multiplex PCR, while the TCRdb copy is restricted to in-frame clones and leaves out a portion. There are a few hundred thousand clones in the sample; 75% to 90% occur only once, and roughly 1% lies in the top ten. The sample comprised PBMCs or T cells enriched from blood (not recorded which). These receptors were taken from a man younger than 35 who had recovered from COVID-19. The conserved cysteine and the conserved F or W are not part of the CDR3 here.

TRBV9 ASSVRENTGELF
TRBV27 ASSAGTNTEAF
TRBV5-4 ASSLAGSTGGYGYT
TRBV19 ASTRPGTDMNTEAF
TRBV7-8 ASSPRTFYEQY
TRBV5-6 ASSFRGRDGYT
TRBV5-8 ASSFASGSSYNEQF
TRBV7-8 ASSPRAGTSRTTDTQY
TRBV27 ASSSQGRQPQH
TRBV27 ASSQNSRGLAGGPRTGELF
TRBV4-3 ASSHPGQNTEAF
TRBV7-9 ASSLSSGNTIY
TRBV25-1 ASSESGSTEAF
TRBV3-1/TRBV3-2 ASSPAGAGSYNEQF
TRBV18 ASSPPGGRTGANVLT
TRBV18 ASSPTDNPAMNTEAF